A single sample gave rise to the 2 T cell receptor beta chains below, sequenced in a study of neoadjuvant anti-PD-1 for oral cavity cancer. Time point defined: after neoadjuvant nivolumab, at surgical resection. Here immunoSEQ multiplex PCR was the method, and the copy in TCRdb shows in-frame clones only, minus some. Of approximately 21,000 clones in the sample, less than 50% were seen once. The sample was tumor tissue, taken after nivolumab (anti-PD-1) treatment. Receptors were obtained from a person aged 40-85 years with oral cavity squamous cell carcinoma.

This rearrangement joins TRBV28 to TRBJ2-7; tentatively, D is TRBD2 (6 bases). The CDR3 covers 14 residues. Germline V CDR1 and CDR2: MDHEN, SYDVKM. V was shortened by 1 base and J by 7 bases, with 14 bases between the two germline ends. CDR3 bases: TGTGCCAGCAGTTTATCGCCTCTTGCGGGGGAGCAGTACTTC. It translates to CASSLSPLAGEQYF.

This clone counts as medium-sized. The CDR3 here is CASSLFGLNEQYF. The DNA for the CDR3 is TGTGCCAGTAGTTTGTTTGGGCTCAACGAGCAGTACTTC. This rearrangement joins TRBV19 to TRBJ2-7; no firm D call. There are 13 residues in the CDR3. Trimming took 5 bases from V and 5 from J, leaving 13 bases between them. Germline-derived CDR1 and CDR2 are LNHDA and SQIVND (reference sequence).